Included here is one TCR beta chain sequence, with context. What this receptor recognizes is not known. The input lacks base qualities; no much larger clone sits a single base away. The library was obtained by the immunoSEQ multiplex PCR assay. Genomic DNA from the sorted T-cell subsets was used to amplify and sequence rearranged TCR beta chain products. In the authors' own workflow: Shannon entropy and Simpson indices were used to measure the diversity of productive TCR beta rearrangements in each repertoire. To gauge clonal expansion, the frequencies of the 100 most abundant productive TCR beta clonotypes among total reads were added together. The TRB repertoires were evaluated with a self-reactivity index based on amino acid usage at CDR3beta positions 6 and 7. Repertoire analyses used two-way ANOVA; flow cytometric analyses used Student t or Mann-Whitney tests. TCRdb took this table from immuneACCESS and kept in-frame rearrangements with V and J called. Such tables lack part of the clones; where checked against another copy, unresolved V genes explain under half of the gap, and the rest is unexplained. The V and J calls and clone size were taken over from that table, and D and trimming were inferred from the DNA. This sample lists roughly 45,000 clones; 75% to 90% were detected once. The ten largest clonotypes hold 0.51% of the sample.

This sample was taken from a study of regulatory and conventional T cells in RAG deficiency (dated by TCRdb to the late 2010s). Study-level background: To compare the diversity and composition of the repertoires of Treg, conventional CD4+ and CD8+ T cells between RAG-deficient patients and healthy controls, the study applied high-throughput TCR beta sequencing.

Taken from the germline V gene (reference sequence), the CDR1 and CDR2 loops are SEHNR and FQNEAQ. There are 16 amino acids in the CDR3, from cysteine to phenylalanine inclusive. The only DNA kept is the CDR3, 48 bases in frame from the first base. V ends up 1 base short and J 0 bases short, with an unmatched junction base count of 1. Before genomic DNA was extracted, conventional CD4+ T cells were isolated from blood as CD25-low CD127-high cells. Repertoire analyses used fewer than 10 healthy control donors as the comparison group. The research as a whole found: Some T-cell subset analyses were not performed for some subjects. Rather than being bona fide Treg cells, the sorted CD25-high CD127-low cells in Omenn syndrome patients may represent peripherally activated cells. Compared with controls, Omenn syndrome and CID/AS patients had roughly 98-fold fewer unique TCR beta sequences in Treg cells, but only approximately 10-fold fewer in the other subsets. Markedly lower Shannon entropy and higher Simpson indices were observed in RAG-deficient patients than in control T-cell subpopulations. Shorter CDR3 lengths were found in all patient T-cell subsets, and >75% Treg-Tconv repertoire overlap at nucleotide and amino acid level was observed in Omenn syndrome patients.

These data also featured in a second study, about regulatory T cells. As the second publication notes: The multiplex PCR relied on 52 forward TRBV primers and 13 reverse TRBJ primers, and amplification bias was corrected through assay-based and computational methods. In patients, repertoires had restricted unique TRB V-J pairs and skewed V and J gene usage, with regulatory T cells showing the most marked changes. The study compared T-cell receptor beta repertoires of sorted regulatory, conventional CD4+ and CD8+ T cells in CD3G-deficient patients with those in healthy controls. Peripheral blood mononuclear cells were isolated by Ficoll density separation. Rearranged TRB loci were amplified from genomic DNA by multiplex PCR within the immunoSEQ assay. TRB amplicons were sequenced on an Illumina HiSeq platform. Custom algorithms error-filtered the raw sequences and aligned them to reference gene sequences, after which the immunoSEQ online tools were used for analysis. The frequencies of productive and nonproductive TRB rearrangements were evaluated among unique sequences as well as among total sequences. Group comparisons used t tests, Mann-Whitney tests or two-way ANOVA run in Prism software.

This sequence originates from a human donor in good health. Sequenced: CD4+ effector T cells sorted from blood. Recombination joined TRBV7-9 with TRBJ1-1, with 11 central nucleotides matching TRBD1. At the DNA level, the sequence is TGTGCCAGCAGCTTAGGGACAGGGGGCTTGAACACTGAAGCTTTCTTT. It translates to CASSLGTGGLNTEAFF.